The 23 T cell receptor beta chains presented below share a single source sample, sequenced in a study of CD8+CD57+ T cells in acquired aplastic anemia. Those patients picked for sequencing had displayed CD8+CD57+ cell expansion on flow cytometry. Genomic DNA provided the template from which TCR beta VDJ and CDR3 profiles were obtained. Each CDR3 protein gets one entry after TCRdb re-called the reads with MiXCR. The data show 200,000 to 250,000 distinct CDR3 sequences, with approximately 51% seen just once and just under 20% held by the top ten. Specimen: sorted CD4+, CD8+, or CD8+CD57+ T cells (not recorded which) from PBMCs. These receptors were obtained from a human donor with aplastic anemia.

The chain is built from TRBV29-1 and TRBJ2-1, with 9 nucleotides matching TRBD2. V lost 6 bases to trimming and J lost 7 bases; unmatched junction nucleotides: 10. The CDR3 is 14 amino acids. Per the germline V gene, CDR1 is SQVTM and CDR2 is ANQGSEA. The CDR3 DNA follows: TGCAGCGTCTCGGTTAGCGGGGGCTTTAATGAGCAGTTCTTC. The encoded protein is CSVSVSGGFNEQFF.

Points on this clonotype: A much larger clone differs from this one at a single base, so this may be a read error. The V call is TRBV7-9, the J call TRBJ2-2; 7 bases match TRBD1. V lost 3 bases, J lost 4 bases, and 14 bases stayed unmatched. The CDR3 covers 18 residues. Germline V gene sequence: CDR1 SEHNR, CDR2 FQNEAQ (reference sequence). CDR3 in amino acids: CASSFTQTGTASTGELFF. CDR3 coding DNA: TGTGCCAGCAGCTTTACTCAGACGGGGACAGCGAGCACCGGGGAGCTGTTTTTT.

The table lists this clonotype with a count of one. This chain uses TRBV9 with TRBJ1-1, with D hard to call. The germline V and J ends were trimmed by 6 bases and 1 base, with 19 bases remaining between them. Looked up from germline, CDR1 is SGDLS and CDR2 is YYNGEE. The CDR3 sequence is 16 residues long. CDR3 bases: TGTGCCAGCAACGGAGGAGCGGCCGGACCGAACACTGAAGCTTTCTTT. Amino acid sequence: CASNGGAAGPNTEAFF.

The CDR3 spells CASKGQSGTEAFF. CDR3 coding DNA: TGTGCCAGCAAAGGACAATCGGGCACTGAAGCTTTCTTT. The rearrangement joins TRBV6-4 to TRBJ1-1; tentative D call: TRBD1 (5 bases). The CDR3 covers 13 residues. Trimming took 7 bases from V and 4 from J, leaving 13 bases between them. In germline, CDR1 is MRHNA, CDR2 SNTAGT.

The DNA of the CDR3 is TGTGCCAGCAGTGCAAGCAGGGACGCAACTAATGAAAAACTGTTTTTT. Its protein product is CASSASRDATNEKLFF. The chain recombines TRBV25-1 with TRBJ1-4, with D possibly being TRBD1 (5 bases). Germline CDR1 and CDR2: MGHDK and SYGVNS. V was clipped by 4 bases and J by 0 bases, with 12 bases between them. This CDR3 has 16 residues.

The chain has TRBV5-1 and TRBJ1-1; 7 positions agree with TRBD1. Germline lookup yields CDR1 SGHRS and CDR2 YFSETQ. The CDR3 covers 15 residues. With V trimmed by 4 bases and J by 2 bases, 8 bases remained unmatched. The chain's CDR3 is CASSQYGTVNTEAFF. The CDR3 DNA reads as TGCGCCAGCAGCCAGTACGGGACAGTTAACACTGAAGCTTTCTTT. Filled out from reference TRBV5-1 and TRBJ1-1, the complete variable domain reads KAGVTQTPRYLIKTRGQQVTLSCSPISGHRSVSWYQQTPGQGLQFLFEYFSETQRNKGNFPGRFSGRQFSNSRSEMNVSTLELGDSALYLCASSQYGTVNTEAFFGQGTRLTVV.

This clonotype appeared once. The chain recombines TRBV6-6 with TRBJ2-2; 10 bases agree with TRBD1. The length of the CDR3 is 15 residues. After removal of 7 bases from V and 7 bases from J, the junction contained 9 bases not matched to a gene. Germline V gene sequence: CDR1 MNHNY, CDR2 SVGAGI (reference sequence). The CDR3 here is CASKGDRGHSGELFF. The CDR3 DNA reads TGTGCCAGCAAGGGGGACAGGGGCCATAGCGGGGAGCTGTTTTTT.

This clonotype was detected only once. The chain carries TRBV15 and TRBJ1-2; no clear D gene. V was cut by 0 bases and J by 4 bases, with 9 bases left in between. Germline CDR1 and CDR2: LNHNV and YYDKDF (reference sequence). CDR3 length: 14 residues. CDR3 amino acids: CATSRDQGFYGYTF. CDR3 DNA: TGTGCCACCAGCAGAGATCAAGGGTTCTATGGCTACACCTTC.

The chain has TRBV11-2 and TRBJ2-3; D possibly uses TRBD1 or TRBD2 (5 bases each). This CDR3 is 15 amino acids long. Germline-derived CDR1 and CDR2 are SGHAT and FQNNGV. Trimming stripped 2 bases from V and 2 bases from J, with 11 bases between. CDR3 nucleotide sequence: TGTGCCAGCAGCTTAAGCCCGGGACCCACAGATACGCAGTATTTT. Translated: CASSLSPGPTDTQYF.

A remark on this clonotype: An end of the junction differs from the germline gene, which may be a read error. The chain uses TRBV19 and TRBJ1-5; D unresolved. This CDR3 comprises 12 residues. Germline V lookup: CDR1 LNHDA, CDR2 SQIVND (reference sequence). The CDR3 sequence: CASNERSPGSCF. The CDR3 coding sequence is TGTGCCAGTAATGAGCGTTCGCCGGGGAGCTGTTTT. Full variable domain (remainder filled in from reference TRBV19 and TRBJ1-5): DGGITQSPKYLFRKEGQNVTLSCEQNLNHDAMYWYRQDPGQGLRLIYYSQIVNDFQKGDIAEGYSVSREKKESFPLTVTSAQKNPTAFYLCASNERSPGSCFGDGTRLSIL.

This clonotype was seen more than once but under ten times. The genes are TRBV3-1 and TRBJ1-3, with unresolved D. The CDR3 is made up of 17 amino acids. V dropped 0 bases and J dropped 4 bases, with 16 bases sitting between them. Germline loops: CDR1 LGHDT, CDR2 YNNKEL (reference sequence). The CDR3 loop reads CASSQEGFPPRGNTIYF. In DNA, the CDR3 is TGTGCCAGCAGCCAAGAGGGGTTCCCCCCGAGGGGAAACACCATATATTTT. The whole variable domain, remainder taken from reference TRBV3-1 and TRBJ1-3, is DTAVSQTPKYLVTQMGNDKSIKCEQNLGHDTMYWYKQDSKKFLKIMFSYNNKELIINETVPNRFSPKSPDKAHLNLHINSLELGDSAVYFCASSQEGFPPRGNTIYFGEGSWLTVV.

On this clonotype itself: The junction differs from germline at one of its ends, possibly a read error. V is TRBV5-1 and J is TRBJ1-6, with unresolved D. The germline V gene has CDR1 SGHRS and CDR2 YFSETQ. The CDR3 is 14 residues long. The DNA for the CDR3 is TGTGCCAGTAGTATCGCATTCTATAATTCACCCCTCCACTTT. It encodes CASSIAFYNSPLHF.

The CDR3 DNA reads as TGTGCCATCAGGCTCCACGAAGAAGCTTTCTTT. Its translation is CAIRLHEEAFF. The V call is TRBV10-3, the J call TRBJ1-1; D is uncertain. The CDR3 is 11 residues long. Germline loops: CDR1 ENHRY, CDR2 SYGVKD. V lost 6 bases and J lost 8, with 10 bases in between.

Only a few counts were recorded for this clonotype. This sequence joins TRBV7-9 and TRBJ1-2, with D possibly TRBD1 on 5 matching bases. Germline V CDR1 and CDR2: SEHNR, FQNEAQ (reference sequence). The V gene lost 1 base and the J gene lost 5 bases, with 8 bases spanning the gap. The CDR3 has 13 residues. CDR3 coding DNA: TGTGCCAGCAGCTTAGGAGAGGGGTATGGCTACACCTTC. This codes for CASSLGEGYGYTF.

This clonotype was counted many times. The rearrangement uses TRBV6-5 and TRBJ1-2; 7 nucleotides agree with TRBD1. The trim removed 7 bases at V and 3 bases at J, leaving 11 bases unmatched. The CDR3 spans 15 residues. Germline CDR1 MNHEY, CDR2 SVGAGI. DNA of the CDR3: TGTGCCAGCACCTATGATACAGGGGTTGACTATGGCTACACCTTC. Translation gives CASTYDTGVDYGYTF.

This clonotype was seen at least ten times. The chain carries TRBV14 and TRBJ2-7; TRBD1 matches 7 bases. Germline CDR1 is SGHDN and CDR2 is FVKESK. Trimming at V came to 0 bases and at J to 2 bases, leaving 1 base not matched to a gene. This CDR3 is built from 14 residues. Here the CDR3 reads CASSQDQGAYEQYF. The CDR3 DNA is TGTGCCAGCAGCCAAGACCAGGGGGCCTACGAGCAGTACTTC.

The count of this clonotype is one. The CDR3 nucleotides are TGCGCCAGCAGTGAGTCGAAAGGGGACACTGAAGCTTTCTTT. Translation: CASSESKGDTEAFF. This chain uses TRBV10-1 with TRBJ1-1; TRBD1 is a possible D gene (5 bases). Germline CDR1 is WNHNN and CDR2 is SYGVQD (reference sequence). This CDR3 is 14 amino acids long. V lost 0 bases, J lost 3 bases, and 8 bases lay in between.

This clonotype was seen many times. CDR3 residues: CASSGEHSSGGLLTDTQYF. The DNA for the CDR3 is TGTGCCAGCAGCGGGGAACACTCTAGCGGGGGACTCCTCACAGATACGCAGTATTTT. The chain recombines TRBV7-9 with TRBJ2-3; 10 nucleotides agree with TRBD2. The CDR3 is made up of 19 amino acids. The germline V gene encodes CDR1 SEHNR and CDR2 FQNEAQ (reference sequence). V was clipped by 5 bases and J by 2 bases; unmatched bases: 16.

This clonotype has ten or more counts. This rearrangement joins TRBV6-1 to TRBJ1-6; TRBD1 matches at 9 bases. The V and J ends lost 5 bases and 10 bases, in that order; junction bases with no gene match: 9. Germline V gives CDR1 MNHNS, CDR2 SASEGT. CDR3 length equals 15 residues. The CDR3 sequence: CASSTDRGIGSPLHF. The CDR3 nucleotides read TGTGCCAGCAGTACCGACAGGGGGATAGGCTCACCCCTCCACTTT.

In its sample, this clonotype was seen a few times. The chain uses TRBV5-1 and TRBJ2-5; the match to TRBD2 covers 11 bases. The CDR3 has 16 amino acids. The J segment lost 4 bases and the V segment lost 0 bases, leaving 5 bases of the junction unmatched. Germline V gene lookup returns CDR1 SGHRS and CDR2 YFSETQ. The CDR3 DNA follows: TGCGCCAGCAGCTTGGAAACTAGCGGGGGAAGAGAGACCCAGTACTTC. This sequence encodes CASSLETSGGRETQYF. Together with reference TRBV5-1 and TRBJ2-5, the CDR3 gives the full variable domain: KAGVTQTPRYLIKTRGQQVTLSCSPISGHRSVSWYQQTPGQGLQFLFEYFSETQRNKGNFPGRFSGRQFSNSRSEMNVSTLELGDSALYLCASSLETSGGRETQYFGPGTRLLVL.

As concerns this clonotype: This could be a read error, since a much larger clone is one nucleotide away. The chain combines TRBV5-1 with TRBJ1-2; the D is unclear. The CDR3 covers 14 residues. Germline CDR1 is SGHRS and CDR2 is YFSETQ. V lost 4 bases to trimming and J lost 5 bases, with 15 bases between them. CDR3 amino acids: CASSDGSNYYGYTF. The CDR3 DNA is TGCGCCAGCAGCGACGGCTCGAACTATTATGGCTACACCTTC.

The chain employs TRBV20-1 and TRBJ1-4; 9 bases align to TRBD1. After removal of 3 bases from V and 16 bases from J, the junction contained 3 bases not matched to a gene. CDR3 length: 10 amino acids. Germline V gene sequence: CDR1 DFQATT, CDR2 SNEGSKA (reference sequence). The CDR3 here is CSASGDREFF. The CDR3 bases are TGCAGTGCTAGTGGGGACAGGGAGTTTTTT.

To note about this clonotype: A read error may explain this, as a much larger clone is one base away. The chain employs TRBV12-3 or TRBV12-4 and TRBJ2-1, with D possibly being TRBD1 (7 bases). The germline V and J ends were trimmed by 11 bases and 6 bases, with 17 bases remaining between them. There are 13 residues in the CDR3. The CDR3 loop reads CAGEEGASNEQFF. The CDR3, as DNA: TGTGCCGGGGAGGAGGGGGCGAGCAATGAGCAGTTCTTC.